The present entry profiles one TCR beta chain with its context. Its target is not known. This sample is drawn from a study of shared clonotypes between healthy human individuals. Sequencing used immunoSEQ multiplex PCR; TCRdb keeps in-frame clones, though not all of them. The data show 950,000 to 1,100,000 clones, approximately 72% seen once. Broader study findings: Estimated richness values were generally larger in naive subsets than in memory subsets.

The clonotype was recovered from a man younger than 30 in good health. Sequenced input: memory CD4+ T cells sorted from blood. Regarding subset: CD45RA-negative fraction.

The CDR3 loop reads CASSGTSGRFFKQYF. In nucleotides, the CDR3 is TGTGCCAGCAGCGGAACTAGCGGGAGATTCTTTAAGCAGTACTTC. This chain links TRBV11-2 with TRBJ2-7; 11 nucleotides match TRBD2. The germline gives CDR1 SGHAT, CDR2 FQNNGV. The CDR3 is 15 residues long. V was pared by 5 bases and J by 8 bases, with 11 bases of the junction left unmatched. The full variable domain, completed using reference TRBV11-2 and TRBJ2-7, is EAGVAQSPRYKIIEKRQSVAFWCNPISGHATLYWYQQILGQGPKLLIQFQNNGVVDDSQLPKDRFSAERLKGVDSTLKIQPAKLEDSAVYLCASSGTSGRFFKQYFGPGTRLTVT.